This T cell receptor (beta chain) was documented in a study of neurological immune-mediated disorders. Many counts were recorded for this clonotype. V shed 3 bases and J 7 bases; nucleotides not matched to a gene: 7. The germline V gene encodes CDR1 MNHEY and CDR2 SVGEGT. This CDR3 spans 15 amino acids. Time point given: longitudinal time-point 1 (baseline). Synthesis of cDNA was accomplished via 5'RACE employing 10-nucleotide random UMIs. Each sequencing run yielded over 160 million TCR-beta sequences from 15-18 subjects. MiXCR, run by TCRdb on the 5' RACE reads, gives a single entry per CDR3 protein. The table has 60,000 to 90,000 distinct CDR3 sequences, roughly 10% seen once; the top ten hold 8.5% to 10%.

The chain is built from TRBV6-2 or TRBV6-3 and TRBJ2-7; 12 nucleotides align to TRBD2. The sample consisted of PBMCs. This clonotype originated in a man aged 30-40 years in good health. CDR3 sequence (DNA): TGTGCCAGCAGTTATGCGACTAGCGGGAGTGGTGAGCAGTACTTC. Its translation: CASSYATSGSGEQYF.